The 5 T cell receptor beta chains below all came from one sample that was sequenced in a study of T-cell reconstitution after alpha-beta-depleted transplantation in children (dated by TCRdb to the mid-2010s). The sample's treatment or condition label, decoded: allogeneic hematopoietic cell transplantation with graft depleted of TCRalphabeta T cells and CD19 B cells. To prepare the library, PCR was applied. This sample was sequenced with an Illumina HiSeq 2500. Molecular barcoding was employed in the preparation of TCR libraries, with unique molecular identifiers being used to normalize TCRbeta repertoire quantification. TCRdb itself trimmed the public reads at Q25 with fastp, ran MiXCR and retained productive beta chains. CDR3 protein sequences are deduplicated, and each keeps its most common genes and DNA. The sample table lists approximately 1,000,000 distinct CDR3 sequences, less than 30% of them with a count of one. The ten most abundant clones make up more than 25% of the sample.

The specimen was PBMCs, mostly from graft donor cells, collected 360 days after TCRalphabeta/CD19-depleted stem cell transplant. The receptors were sampled from a boy in the first two years of life who had a stem cell transplant for SCID, so the T cells may come from the graft donor.

CDR3 nucleotides: TGTGCCAGCAGCCAAGAGGGAACTTACGCTGGGGAGCTGTTTTTT. It translates to CASSQEGTYAGELFF. The chain employs TRBV4-2 and TRBJ2-2; D remains ambiguous. From germline, CDR1 is LGHNA and CDR2 YNFKEQ. This CDR3 comprises 15 residues. Trimming removed 0 bases at V and 8 bases at J, with 13 bases between.

The genes are TRBV12-3 or TRBV12-4 and TRBJ2-7, with 8 bases identical to TRBD2. There are 14 residues in the CDR3. V shed 3 bases, J shed 5 bases, and the junction held 6 bases outside the gene matches. CDR3 loop: CASSFTGGAHEQYF. CDR3 DNA sequence: TGTGCCAGCAGTTTTACCGGGGGGGCACACGAGCAGTACTTC.

The chain couples TRBV15 to TRBJ2-7; tentatively, D is TRBD2 (6 bases). V gave up 0 bases and J gave up 4 bases, with 16 bases separating them. The germline V gene encodes CDR1 LNHNV and CDR2 YYDKDF (reference sequence). The CDR3 covers 16 residues. Here the CDR3 reads CATSRDLTQAGYEQYF. Here the CDR3 DNA reads TGTGCCACCAGCAGAGATCTGACGCAGGCGGGGTACGAGCAGTACTTC.

The chain combines TRBV9 with TRBJ2-3; the match to TRBD2 covers 10 bases. V shed 2 bases and J 1 base; nucleotides not matched to a gene: 1. The CDR3 sequence is 15 residues long. From germline, CDR1 is SGDLS and CDR2 YYNGEE. CDR3: CASSVGTSGTDTQYF. The CDR3 nucleotides are TGTGCCAGCAGCGTCGGGACTAGCGGCACAGATACGCAGTATTTT.

This clonotype has a handful of counts. This sequence joins TRBV7-9 and TRBJ2-2; the D gene is possibly TRBD2 (6 bases). Germline-derived CDR1 and CDR2 are SEHNR and FQNEAQ (reference sequence). The V and J ends lost 3 bases and 1 base respectively, with 12 bases between them. CDR3 size: 16 residues. CDR3 DNA sequence: TGTGCCAGCAGCTTGAGAGCGGGCGTGAACACCGGGGAGCTGTTTTTT. This gives the protein CASSLRAGVNTGELFF.